Listed below are T cell receptor beta chains from one sample, sequenced in a study of CD8 T cells in ankylosing spondylitis. TCRdb used MiXCR to reprocess the 5' RACE reads, holding one entry per CDR3 protein. The data show 150,000 to 200,000 distinct CDR3 sequences, 15% to 20% seen once. Sequenced material: blood, either unsorted or a sorted T cell fraction (not recorded which). Every receptor here comes from a male donor under 35 with ankylosing spondylitis or in good health (not recorded which). Each CDR3 is given with its conserved first and last residue. The D gene is left open where the match is weak. For some rows the clone size is stated as once, few or many, or as a class when expanded; others skip it.

.	many	TRBJ1-1	TRBV12-3/TRBV12-4	CASSLKAGVAFF	TGTGCCAGCAGTCTCAAAGCAGGGGTGGCTTTCTTT
.	many	TRBJ1-1	TRBV10-3	CATKVNTEAFF	TGTGCCACCAAGGTGAACACTGAAGCTTTCTTT
.	many	TRBJ1-1	TRBV6-5	CASSYSGEAFF	TGTGCCAGCAGTTACTCGGGTGAAGCTTTCTTT
.	many	TRBJ2-5	TRBV7-2	CASSVAGVQETQYF	TGTGCCAGCAGCGTCGCCGGGGTTCAAGAGACCCAGTACTTC
TRBD2	.	TRBJ2-3	TRBV2	CASRRGVTDTQYF	TGTGCCAGCAGGCGGGGGGTCACAGATACGCAGTATTTT
TRBD1	many	TRBJ1-1	TRBV19	CASSPGQGIFNTEAFF	TGTGCCAGTTCTCCGGGACAGGGGATTTTCAACACTGAAGCTTTCTTT
.	many	TRBJ2-3	TRBV5-1	CASSYSTDTQYF	TGCGCCAGCAGCTACAGCACAGATACGCAGTATTTT
.	many	TRBJ2-5	TRBV12-3/TRBV12-4	CATRGEGFQETQYF	TGTGCCACCAGGGGGGAGGGCTTCCAAGAGACCCAGTACTTC
.	many	TRBJ2-2	TRBV5-4	CASSWTGTGELFF	TGTGCCAGCAGCTGGACGGGCACCGGGGAGCTGTTTTTT
.	many	TRBJ2-5	TRBV23-1	CASNQETQYF	TGCGCCAGCAATCAAGAGACCCAGTACTTC
.	.	TRBJ2-1	TRBV4-3	CASSQLTNYNEQFF	TGCGCCAGCAGCCAACTTACAAATTACAATGAGCAGTTCTTC
TRBD1	once	TRBJ1-3	TRBV12-3/TRBV12-4	CASNLDRGGNTIYF	TGTGCCAGCAACCTGGACAGGGGTGGAAACACCATATATTTT
.	many	TRBJ2-4	TRBV29-1	CSVDSQQGKNIQYF	TGCAGCGTTGACTCTCAGCAGGGGAAAAACATTCAGTACTTC
.	many	TRBJ2-7	TRBV5-1	CASSLMGDYEQYF	TGCGCCAGCAGCTTGATGGGGGACTACGAGCAGTACTTC
.	many	TRBJ2-2	TRBV7-9	CASSPWVDTGELFF	TGTGCCAGCAGCCCGTGGGTAGACACCGGGGAGCTGTTTTTT
.	few	TRBJ1-1	TRBV20-1	CSASGQNTEAFF	TGCAGTGCTAGTGGGCAGAACACTGAAGCTTTCTTT
TRBD2	.	TRBJ2-2	TRBV4-2	CASSQERGGRSGELFF	TGTGCCAGCAGCCAAGAACGGGGCGGGAGGTCCGGGGAGCTGTTTTTT
.	many	TRBJ2-3	TRBV6-5	CASSYAGLTDTQYF	TGTGCCAGCAGTTACGCGGGACTGACAGATACGCAGTATTTT
.	many	TRBJ1-5	TRBV28	CASRTKFLGNSNQPQHF	TGTGCCAGCAGAACCAAGTTCCTGGGGAATAGCAATCAGCCCCAGCATTTT
.	many	TRBJ2-1	TRBV14	CASSSSRTTVNEQFF	TGTGCCAGCAGCTCATCCAGGACTACGGTCAATGAGCAGTTCTTC